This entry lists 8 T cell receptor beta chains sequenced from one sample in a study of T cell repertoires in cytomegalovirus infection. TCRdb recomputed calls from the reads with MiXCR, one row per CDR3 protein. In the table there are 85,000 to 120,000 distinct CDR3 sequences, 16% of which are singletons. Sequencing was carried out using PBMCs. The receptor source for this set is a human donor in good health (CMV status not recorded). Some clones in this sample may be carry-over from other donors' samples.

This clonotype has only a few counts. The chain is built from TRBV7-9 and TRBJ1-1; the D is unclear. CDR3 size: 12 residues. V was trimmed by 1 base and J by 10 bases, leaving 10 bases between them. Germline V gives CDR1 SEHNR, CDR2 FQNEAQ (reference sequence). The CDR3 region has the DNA TGTGCCAGCAGCTTAGGTGACTCCGGAGCTTTCTTT. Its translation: CASSLGDSGAFF.

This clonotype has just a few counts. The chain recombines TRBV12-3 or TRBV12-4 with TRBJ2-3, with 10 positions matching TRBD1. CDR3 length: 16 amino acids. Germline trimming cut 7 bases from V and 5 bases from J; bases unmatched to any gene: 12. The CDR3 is CASNFGDRGLLDTQYF. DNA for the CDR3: TGTGCCAGCAACTTCGGAGACAGGGGGCTTTTAGATACGCAGTATTTT.

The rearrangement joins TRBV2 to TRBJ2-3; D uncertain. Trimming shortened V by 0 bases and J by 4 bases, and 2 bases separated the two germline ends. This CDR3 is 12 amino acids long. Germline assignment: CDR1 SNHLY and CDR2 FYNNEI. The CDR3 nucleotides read TGTGCCAGCAGTGAAGCGTCAGATACGCAGTATTTT. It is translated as CASSEASDTQYF.

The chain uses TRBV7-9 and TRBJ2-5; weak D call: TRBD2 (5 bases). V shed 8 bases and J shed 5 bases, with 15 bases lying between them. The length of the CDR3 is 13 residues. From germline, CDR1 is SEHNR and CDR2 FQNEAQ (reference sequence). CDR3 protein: CASGRSSGETQYF. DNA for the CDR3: TGTGCCAGCGGACGATCATCGGGGGAGACCCAGTACTTC.

CDR3 in DNA: TGTGCCAGCAGTTTACCCCCCCCTAGCGGGGGACGCACAGATACGCAGTATTTT. Its translation is CASSLPPPSGGRTDTQYF. This chain uses TRBV12-3 or TRBV12-4 with TRBJ2-3; 10 bases map to TRBD2. There are 18 residues in the CDR3. V lost 2 bases and J lost 1; bases outside the gene matches: 9.

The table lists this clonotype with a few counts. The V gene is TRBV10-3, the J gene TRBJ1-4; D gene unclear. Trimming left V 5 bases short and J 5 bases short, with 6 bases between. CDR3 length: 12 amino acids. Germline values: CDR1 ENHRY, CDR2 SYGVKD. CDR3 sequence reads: CAISRGNEKLFF. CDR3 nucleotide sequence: TGTGCCATCAGTCGCGGGAATGAAAAACTGTTTTTT.

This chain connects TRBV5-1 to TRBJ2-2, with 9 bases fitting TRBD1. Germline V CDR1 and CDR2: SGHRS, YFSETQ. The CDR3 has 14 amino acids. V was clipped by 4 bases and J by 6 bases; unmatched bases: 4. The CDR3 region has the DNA TGCGCCAGCAGCGGACGGACAGGGGCCGGGGAGCTGTTTTTT. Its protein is CASSGRTGAGELFF.

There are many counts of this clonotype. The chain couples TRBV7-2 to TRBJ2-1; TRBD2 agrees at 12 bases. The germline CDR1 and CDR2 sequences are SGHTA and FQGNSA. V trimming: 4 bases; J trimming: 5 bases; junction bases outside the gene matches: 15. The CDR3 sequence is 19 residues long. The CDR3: CASSSRRTLAGGTHNEQFF. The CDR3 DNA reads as TGTGCCAGCAGCTCCCGGAGAACACTAGCGGGGGGAACCCACAATGAGCAGTTCTTC. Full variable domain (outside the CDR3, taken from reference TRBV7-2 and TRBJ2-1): GAGVSQSPSNKVTEKGKDVELRCDPISGHTALYWYRQSLGQGLEFLIYFQGNSAPDKSGLPSDRFSAERTGGSVSTLTIQRTQQEDSAVYLCASSSRRTLAGGTHNEQFFGPGTRLTVL.